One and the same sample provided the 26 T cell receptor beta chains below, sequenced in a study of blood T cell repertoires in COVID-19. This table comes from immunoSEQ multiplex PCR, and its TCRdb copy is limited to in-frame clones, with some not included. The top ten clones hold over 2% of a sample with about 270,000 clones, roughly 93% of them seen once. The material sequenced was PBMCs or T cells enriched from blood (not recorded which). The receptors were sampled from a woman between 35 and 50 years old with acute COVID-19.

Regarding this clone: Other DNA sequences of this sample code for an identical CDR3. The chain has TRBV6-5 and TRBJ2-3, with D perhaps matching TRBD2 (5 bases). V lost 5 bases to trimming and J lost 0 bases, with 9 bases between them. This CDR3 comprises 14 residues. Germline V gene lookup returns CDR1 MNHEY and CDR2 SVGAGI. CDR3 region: CASSRRTSTDTQYF. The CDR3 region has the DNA TGTGCCAGCAGTCGAAGGACTAGCACAGATACGCAGTATTTT.

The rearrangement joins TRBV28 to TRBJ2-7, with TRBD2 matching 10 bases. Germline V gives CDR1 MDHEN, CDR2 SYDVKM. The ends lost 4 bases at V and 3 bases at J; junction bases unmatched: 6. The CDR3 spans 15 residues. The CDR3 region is CASSSPSGGDYEQYF. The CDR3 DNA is TGTGCCAGCAGTTCCCCCAGCGGGGGGGACTACGAGCAGTACTTC.

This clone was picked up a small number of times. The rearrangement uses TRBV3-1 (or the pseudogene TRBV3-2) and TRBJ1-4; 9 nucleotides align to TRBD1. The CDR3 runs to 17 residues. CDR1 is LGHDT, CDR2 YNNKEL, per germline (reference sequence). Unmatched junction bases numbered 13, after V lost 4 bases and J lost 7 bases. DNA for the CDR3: TGTGCCAGCAGCCCCGGACAGGGGCTCTACAACGCTGAAAAACTGTTTTTT. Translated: CASSPGQGLYNAEKLFF.

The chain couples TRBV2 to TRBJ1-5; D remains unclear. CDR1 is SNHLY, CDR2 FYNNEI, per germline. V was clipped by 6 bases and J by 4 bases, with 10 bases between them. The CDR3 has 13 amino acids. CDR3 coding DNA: TGTGCCAGCAGGAACGACGGGAATCAGCCCCAGCATTTT. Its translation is CASRNDGNQPQHF. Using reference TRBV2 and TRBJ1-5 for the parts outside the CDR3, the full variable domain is EPEVTQTPSHQVTQMGQEVILRCVPISNHLYFYWYRQILGQKVEFLVSFYNNEISEKSEIFDDQFSVERPDGSNFTLKIRSTKLEDSAMYFCASRNDGNQPQHFGDGTRLSIL.

In DNA form, the CDR3 reads TGTGCCAGCTCCCCCCCCGGCACAGATACGCAGTATTTT. It encodes CASSPPGTDTQYF. This chain links TRBV6-5 with TRBJ2-3; no clear D. This CDR3 has 13 amino acids. The V and J ends lost 8 bases and 1 base respectively, with 10 bases between them. Looked up from germline, CDR1 is MNHEY and CDR2 is SVGAGI.

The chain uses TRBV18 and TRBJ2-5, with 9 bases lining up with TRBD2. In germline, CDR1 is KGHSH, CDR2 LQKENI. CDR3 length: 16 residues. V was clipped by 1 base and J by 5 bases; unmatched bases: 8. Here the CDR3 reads CASSPRISGGPETQYF. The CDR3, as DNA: TGTGCCAGCTCACCACGTATTAGCGGGGGACCGGAGACCCAGTACTTC.

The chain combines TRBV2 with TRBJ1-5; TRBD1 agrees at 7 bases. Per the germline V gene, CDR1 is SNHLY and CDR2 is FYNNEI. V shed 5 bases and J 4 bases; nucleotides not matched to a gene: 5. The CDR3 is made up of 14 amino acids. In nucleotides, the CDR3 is TGTGCCAGCAGTCCAAACAGGGGAAATCAGCCCCAGCATTTT. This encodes CASSPNRGNQPQHF. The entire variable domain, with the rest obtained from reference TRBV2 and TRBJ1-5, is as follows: EPEVTQTPSHQVTQMGQEVILRCVPISNHLYFYWYRQILGQKVEFLVSFYNNEISEKSEIFDDQFSVERPDGSNFTLKIRSTKLEDSAMYFCASSPNRGNQPQHFGDGTRLSIL.

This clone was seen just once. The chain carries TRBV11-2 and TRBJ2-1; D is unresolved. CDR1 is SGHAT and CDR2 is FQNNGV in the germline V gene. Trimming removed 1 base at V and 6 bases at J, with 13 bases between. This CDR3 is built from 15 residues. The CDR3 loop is CASSLAVFKINEQFF. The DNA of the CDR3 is TGTGCCAGCAGCTTAGCAGTCTTCAAAATCAATGAGCAGTTCTTC.

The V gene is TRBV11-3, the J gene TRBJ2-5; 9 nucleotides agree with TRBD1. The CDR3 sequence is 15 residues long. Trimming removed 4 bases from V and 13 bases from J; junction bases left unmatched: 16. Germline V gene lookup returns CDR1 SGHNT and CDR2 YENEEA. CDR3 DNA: TGTGCCAGCAGCTCGAGTCTGACCGACAGGGGGGGCAGGTACTTC. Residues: CASSSSLTDRGGRYF. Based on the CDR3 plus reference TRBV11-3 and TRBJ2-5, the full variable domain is EAGVVQSPRYKIIEKKQPVAFWCNPISGHNTLYWYLQNLGQGPELLIRYENEEAVDDSQLPKDRFSAERLKGVDSTLKIQPAELGDSAVYLCASSSSLTDRGGRYFGPGTRLLVL.

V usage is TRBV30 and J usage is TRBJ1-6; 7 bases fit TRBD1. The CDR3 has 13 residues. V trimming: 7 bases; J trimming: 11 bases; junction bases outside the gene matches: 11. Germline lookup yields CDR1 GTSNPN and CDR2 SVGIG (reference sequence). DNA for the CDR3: TGTGCCTTCTCGGAACAGGGGATGACACCCCTCCACTTT. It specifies CAFSEQGMTPLHF.

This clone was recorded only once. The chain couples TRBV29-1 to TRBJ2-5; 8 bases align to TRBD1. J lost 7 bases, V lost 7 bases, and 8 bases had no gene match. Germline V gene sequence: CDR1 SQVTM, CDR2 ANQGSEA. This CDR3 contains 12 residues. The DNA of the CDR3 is TGCAGCGCCAAGACAGGGGATATGACCCAGTACTTC. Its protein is CSAKTGDMTQYF.

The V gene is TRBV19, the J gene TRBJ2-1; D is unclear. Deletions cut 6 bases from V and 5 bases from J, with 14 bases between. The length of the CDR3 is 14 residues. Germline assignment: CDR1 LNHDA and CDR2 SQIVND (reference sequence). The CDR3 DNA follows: TGTGCCAGTAGCCCAACCCATGGAGACAATGAGCAGTTCTTC. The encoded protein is CASSPTHGDNEQFF.

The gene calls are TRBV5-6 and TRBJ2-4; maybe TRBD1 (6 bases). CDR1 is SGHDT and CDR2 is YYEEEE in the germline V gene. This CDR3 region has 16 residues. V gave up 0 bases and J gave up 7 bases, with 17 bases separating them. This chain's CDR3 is CASSLDRGSWRNIQYF. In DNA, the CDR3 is TGTGCCAGCAGCTTGGATAGGGGGTCATGGAGGAACATTCAGTACTTC.

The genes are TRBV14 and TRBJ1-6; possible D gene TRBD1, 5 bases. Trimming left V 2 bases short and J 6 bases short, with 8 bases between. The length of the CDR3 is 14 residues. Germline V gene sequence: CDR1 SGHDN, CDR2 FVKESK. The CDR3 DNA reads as TGTGCCAGCAGCCAACTGACAGTTAATTCACCCCTCCACTTT. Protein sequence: CASSQLTVNSPLHF.

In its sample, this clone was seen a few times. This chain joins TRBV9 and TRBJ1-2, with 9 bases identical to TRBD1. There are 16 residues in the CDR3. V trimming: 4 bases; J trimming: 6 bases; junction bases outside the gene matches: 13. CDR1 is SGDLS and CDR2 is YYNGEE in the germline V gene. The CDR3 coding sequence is TGTGCCAGCAGCTTAGGGGGACAGGGCCTTCGGAATGGCTACACCTTC. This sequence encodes CASSLGGQGLRNGYTF.

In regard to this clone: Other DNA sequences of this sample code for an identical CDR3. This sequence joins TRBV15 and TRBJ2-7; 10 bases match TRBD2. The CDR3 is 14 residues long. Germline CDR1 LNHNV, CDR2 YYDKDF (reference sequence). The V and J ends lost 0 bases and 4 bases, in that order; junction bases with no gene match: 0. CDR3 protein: CATSREAGGYEQYF. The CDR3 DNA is TGTGCCACCAGCAGAGAAGCGGGAGGGTACGAGCAGTACTTC.

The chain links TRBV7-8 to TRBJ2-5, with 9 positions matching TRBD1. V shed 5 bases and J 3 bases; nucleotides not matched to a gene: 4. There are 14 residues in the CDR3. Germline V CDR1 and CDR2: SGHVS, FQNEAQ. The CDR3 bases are TGTGCCAGCAGCCGGACAGGGGAGAAAGAGACCCAGTACTTC. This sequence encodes CASSRTGEKETQYF.

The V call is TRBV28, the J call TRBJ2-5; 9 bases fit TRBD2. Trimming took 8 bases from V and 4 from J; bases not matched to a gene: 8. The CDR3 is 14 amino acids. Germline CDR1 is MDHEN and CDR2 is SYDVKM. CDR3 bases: TGTGCCAGCCATCGGGCGGGAGGGCTAGAGACCCAGTACTTC. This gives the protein CASHRAGGLETQYF.

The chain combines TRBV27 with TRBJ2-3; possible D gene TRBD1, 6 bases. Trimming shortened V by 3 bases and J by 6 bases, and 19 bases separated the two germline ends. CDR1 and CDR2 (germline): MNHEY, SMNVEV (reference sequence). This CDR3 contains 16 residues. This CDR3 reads CASSLGRGRGSDTQYF. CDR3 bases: TGTGCCAGCAGTTTGGGCCGGGGCAGGGGATCCGATACGCAGTATTTT.

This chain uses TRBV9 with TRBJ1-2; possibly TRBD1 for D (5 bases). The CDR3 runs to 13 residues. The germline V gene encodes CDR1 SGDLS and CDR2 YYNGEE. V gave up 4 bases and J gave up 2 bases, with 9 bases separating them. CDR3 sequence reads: CASSPDRNYGYTF. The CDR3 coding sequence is TGTGCCAGCAGCCCCGACAGAAACTATGGCTACACCTTC.

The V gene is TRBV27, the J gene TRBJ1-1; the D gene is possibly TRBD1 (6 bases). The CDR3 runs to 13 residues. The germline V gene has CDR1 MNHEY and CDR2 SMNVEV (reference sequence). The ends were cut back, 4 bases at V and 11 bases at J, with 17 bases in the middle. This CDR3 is CASSSTGLVDAFF. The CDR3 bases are TGTGCCAGCAGTTCAACAGGGCTTGTGGACGCTTTCTTT.

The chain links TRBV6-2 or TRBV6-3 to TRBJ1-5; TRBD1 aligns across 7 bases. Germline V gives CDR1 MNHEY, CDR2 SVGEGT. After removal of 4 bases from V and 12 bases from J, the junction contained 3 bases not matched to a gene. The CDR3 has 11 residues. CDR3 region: CASSSDRVQHF. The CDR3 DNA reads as TGTGCCAGCAGTTCAGACAGGGTCCAGCATTTT.

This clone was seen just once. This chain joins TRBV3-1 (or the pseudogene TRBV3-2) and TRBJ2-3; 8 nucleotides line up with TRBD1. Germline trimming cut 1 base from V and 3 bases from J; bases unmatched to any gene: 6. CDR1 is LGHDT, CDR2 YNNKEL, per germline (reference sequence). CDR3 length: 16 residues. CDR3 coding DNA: TGTGCCAGCAGCCAAGGTTGGACAGGGTATACAGATACGCAGTATTTT. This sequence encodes CASSQGWTGYTDTQYF.

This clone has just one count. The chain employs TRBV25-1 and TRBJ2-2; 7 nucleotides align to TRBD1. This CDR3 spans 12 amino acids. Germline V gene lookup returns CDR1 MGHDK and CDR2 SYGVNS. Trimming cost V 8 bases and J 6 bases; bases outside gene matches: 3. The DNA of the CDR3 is TGTGCCAGCCAAACAGGGGCCGGGGAGCTGTTTTTT. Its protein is CASQTGAGELFF. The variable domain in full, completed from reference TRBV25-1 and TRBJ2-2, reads EADIYQTPRYLVIGTGKKITLECSQTMGHDKMYWYQQDPGMELHLIHYSYGVNSTEKGDLSSESTVSRIRTEHFPLTLESARPSHTSQYLCASQTGAGELFFGEGSRLTVL.

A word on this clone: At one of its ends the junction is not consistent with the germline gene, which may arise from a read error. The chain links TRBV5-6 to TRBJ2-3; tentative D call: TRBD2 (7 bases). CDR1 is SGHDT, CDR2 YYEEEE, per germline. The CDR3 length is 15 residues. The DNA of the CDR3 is TGTGCCAGCAGCCTCGTTACCCGCTTCAGGGGAGGGCGGGATTTT. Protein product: CASSLVTRFRGGRDF.

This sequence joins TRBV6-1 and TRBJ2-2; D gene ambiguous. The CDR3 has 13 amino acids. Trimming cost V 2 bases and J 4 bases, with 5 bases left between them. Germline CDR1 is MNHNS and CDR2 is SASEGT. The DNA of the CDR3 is TGTGCCAGCAGTGAATCCGGCACCGGGGAGCTGTTTTTT. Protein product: CASSESGTGELFF.